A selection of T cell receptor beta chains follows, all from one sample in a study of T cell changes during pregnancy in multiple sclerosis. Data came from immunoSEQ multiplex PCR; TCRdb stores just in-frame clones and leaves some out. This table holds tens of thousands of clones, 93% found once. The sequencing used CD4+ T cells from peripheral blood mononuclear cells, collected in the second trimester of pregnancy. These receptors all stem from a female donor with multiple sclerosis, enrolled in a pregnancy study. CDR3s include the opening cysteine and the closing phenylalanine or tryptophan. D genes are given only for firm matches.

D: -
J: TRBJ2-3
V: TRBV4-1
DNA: TGCGCCAGCAGCCGCGAGCCACCAGATACGCAGTATTTT
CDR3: CASSREPPDTQYF

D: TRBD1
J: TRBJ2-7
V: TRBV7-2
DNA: TGTGCCAGCGGATCCACACGACAGGGCTACGAGCAGTACTTC
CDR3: CASGSTRQGYEQYF

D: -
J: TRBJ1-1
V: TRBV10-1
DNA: TGCGCCAGCAGTGAAGGGGTCACTGAAGCTTTCTTT
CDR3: CASSEGVTEAFF

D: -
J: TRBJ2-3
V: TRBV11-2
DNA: TGTGCCAGCAGCTCTCCGGGACTTTTCAGCACAGATACGCAGTATTTT
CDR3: CASSSPGLFSTDTQYF

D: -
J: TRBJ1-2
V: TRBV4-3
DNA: TGCGCCAGCAGCCAAGGGACGGGGGAACCCCTCTATGGCTACACCTTC
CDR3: CASSQGTGEPLYGYTF

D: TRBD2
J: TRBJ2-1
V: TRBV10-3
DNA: TGTGCCATCAGCCCCGGGGGGGCGCGCTACAATGAGCAGTTCTTC
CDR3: CAISPGGARYNEQFF

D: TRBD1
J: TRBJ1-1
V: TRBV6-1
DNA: TGTGCCAGCAGTGAAATCACAGGGGGCTTCACTGAAGCTTTCTTT
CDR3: CASSEITGGFTEAFF

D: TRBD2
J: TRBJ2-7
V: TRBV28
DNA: TGTGCCAGCAGTATCCTAGCGGGAGGGCACGGCGGCCAGCAGTACTTC
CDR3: CASSILAGGHGGQQYF

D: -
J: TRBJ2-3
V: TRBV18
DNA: TGTGCCAGCTCACCAAGTGCGAGCCCCTCAGATACGCAGTATTTT
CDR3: CASSPSASPSDTQYF

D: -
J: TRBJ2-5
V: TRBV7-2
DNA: TGTGCCAGCAGCTTGGTCGGGAGTAACGTGGAGACCCAGTACTTC
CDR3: CASSLVGSNVETQYF

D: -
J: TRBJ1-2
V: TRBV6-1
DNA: TGTGCCAGCAGTGATACGGGTCAGGGGGGCTACACCTTC
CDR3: CASSDTGQGGYTF

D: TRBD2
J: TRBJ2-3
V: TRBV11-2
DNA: TGTGCCAGCAGGCATAGACTAACTAGCGGGATAGATACGCAGTATTTT
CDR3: CASRHRLTSGIDTQYF

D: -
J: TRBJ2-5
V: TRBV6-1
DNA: TGTGCCAGCAGTTCGAGGTCCCAAGAGACCCAGTACTTC
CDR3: CASSSRSQETQYF

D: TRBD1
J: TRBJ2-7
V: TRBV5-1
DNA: TGCGCCAGCAGCTTAGGACAGGGGGAATGGCGGGAGCAGTACTTC
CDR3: CASSLGQGEWREQYF

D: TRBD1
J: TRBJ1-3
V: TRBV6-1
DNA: TGTGCCAGCTCTAGCTCGGACAGGGCTGGAAACACCATATATTTT
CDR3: CASSSSDRAGNTIYF

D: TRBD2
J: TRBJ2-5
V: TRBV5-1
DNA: TGCGCCAGCAGCTCCGGAACTAGCGGTCAAGAGACCCAGTACTTC
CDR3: CASSSGTSGQETQYF

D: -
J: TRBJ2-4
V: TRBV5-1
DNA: TGCGCCAGCAGCAATGCTAGAGGCGGAAACATTCAGTACTTC
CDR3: CASSNARGGNIQYF

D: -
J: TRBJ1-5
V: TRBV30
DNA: TGTGCCTGGAGTGGCGGGGACAATCAGCCCCAGCATTTT
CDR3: CAWSGGDNQPQHF

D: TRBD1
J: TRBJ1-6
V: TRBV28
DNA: TGTGCCAGCAGGGGACAGCACCCTAATTCACCCCTCCACTTT
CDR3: CASRGQHPNSPLHF

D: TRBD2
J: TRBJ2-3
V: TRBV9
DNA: TGTGCCAGCAGCCCCCTAGCGGGAGGGCCGAAAGATACGCAGTATTTT
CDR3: CASSPLAGGPKDTQYF

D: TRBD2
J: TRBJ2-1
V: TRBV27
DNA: TGTGCCAGCAGTTTTGCTAGCGGGAGTACCAATGAGCAGTTCTTC
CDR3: CASSFASGSTNEQFF

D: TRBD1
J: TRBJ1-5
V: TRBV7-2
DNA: TGTGCCAGCAGCCCAAGCAGGGGGCGCAAGCATTTT
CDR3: CASSPSRGRKHF

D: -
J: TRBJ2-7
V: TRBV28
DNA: TGTGCCAGCAGTCTATTAGACGGGTCCTACGAGCAGTACTTC
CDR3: CASSLLDGSYEQYF

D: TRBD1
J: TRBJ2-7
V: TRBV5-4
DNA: TGTGCCAGCAGCTCCGGACAGGGGAGATACGAGCAGTACTTC
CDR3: CASSSGQGRYEQYF

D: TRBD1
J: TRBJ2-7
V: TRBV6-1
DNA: TGTGCCAGCAGTGTCGCCGGGACAGGGGCTCGCGAGCAGTACTTC
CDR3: CASSVAGTGAREQYF

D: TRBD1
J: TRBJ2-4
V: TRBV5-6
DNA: TGTGCCAGCAGCCTTACCGGGACAGGAAACATTCAGTACTTC
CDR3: CASSLTGTGNIQYF

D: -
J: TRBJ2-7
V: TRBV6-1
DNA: TGTGCCAGCAGTGGGCTAGCGTTCCTAACCTACGAGCAGTACTTC
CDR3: CASSGLAFLTYEQYF

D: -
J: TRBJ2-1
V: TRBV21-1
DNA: TGTGCCAGCATTTTCCGGGACACCTCGAGCTCCTACAATGAGCAGTTCTTC
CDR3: CASIFRDTSSSYNEQFF

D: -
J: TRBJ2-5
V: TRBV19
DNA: TGTGCCAGTAGTATGAGGGCTGGACTGAGGTACCAAGAGACCCAGTACTTC
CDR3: CASSMRAGLRYQETQYF